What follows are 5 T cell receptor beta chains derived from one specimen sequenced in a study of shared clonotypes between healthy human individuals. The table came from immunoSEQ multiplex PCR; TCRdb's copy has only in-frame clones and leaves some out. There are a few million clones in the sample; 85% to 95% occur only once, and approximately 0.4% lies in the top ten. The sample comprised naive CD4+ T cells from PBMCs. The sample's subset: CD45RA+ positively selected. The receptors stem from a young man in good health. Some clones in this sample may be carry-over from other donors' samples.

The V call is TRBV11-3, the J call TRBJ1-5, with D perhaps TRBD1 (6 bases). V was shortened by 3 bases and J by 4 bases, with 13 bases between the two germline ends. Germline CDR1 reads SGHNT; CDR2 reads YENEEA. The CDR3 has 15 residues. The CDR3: CASSFVQGRNQPQHF. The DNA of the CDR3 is TGTGCCAGCAGCTTCGTACAGGGACGGAATCAGCCCCAGCATTTT.

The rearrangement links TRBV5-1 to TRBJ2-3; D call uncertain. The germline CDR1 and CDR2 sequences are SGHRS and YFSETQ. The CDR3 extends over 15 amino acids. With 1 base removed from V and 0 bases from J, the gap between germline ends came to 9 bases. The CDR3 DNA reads TGCGCCAGCAGCTTGTTGCGGTCTAGCACAGATACGCAGTATTTT. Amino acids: CASSLLRSSTDTQYF.

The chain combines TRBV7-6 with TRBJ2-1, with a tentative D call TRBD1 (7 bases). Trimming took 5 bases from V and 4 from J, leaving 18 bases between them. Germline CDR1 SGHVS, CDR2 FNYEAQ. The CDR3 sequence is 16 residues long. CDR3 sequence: CASSPQGGTVYNEQFF. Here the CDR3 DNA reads TGTGCCAGCAGCCCCCAAGGGGGGACAGTTTACAATGAGCAGTTCTTC.

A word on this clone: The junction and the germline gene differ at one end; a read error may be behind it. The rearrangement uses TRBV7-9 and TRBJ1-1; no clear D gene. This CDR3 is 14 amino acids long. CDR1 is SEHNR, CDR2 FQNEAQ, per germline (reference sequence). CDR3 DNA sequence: TGTGCCAGCACCTTAAATCAAGTCGGCACTGAAGCTTTCTTT. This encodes CASTLNQVGTEAFF.

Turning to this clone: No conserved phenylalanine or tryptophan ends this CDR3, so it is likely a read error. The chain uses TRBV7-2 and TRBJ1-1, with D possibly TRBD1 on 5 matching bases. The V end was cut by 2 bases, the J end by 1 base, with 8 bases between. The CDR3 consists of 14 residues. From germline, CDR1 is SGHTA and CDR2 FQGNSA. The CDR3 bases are TGTGCCAGCAGCTTATGGGGCGGGAACACTGAAGCTTTCCTT. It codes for CASSLWGGNTEAFL.